The sequence of this TCR beta chain was determined in a study of human T cells and chemical hapten exposure. For the study at large: Patch tests of 0.01% DPC on the upper back were read at 6 days.

Trimming took off 0 bases at V and 9 bases at J, with 9 bases between the two ends. This CDR3 region has 12 residues. Germline CDR1 SQVTM, CDR2 ANQGSEA. TCRdb called the RACE reads again in MiXCR, with one record for every CDR3 protein. The data contain about 140,000 distinct CDR3 sequences, 10% to 15% of them singletons. The time point: patch test 2, 6 weeks after DPC sensitization. As to treatment: therapeutic diphenylcyclopropenone sensitization with weekly scalp DPC. The chain is built from TRBV29-1 and TRBJ1-5; D unclear. This TCR was recovered from a woman aged 45-59 years with alopecia areata. Some clones in this sample may be carry-over from other donors' samples. Sample: whole blood, taken in connection with sensitization to the hapten diphenylcyclopropenone (DPC). The CDR3 nucleotides are TGCAGCGTTGAAGACCCCCCATTGCCCCAGCATTTT. Amino acids: CSVEDPPLPQHF. The full variable domain, its missing parts supplied by reference TRBV29-1 and TRBJ1-5, is SAVISQKPSRDICQRGTSLTIQCQVDSQVTMMFWYRQQPGQSLTLIATANQGSEATYESGFVIDKFPISRPNLTFSTLTVSNMSPEDSSIYLCSVEDPPLPQHFGDGTRLSIL.